Below, 5 T cell receptor beta chains from the same sample are listed, as sequenced in a study of chemoradiotherapy in HPV16-positive cancers. Method: immunoSEQ multiplex PCR; TCRdb's copy keeps in-frame clones and lacks some. The data hold approximately 10,000 clones, with roughly 65% observed a single time. Sampling was performed from a patient who underwent chemoradiotherapy. All receptors come from a human donor with HPV-associated anogenital cancer.

The chain uses TRBV7-3 and TRBJ2-3, with 10 bases matching TRBD1. There are 16 residues in the CDR3. CDR1 and CDR2 (germline): SGHTA, FQGTGA. The trim removed 4 bases at V and 5 bases at J, leaving 9 bases unmatched. The CDR3: CASSSLGTGEGDTQYF. The CDR3 DNA follows: TGTGCCAGCAGCTCACTTGGGACAGGGGAGGGAGATACGCAGTATTTT.

This clone was counted between two and nine times. The chain recombines TRBV5-1 with TRBJ2-3, with unresolved D. The V and J ends lost 0 bases and 2 bases respectively, with 10 bases between them. Germline values: CDR1 SGHRS, CDR2 YFSETQ. The CDR3 loop spans 15 amino acids. The CDR3 is CASSLGGVDTDTQYF. The CDR3, as DNA: TGCGCCAGCAGCTTGGGTGGCGTCGACACAGATACGCAGTATTTT.

By share of the sample, this clone is medium-sized. The chain carries TRBV6-6 and TRBJ1-1; D not resolved. The CDR3 has 14 amino acids. The germline V gene has CDR1 MNHNY and CDR2 SVGAGI (reference sequence). With 8 bases removed from V and 0 bases from J, the gap between germline ends came to 13 bases. The CDR3: CASLTSTMNTEAFF. CDR3 DNA: TGTGCCAGCCTGACAAGTACCATGAACACTGAAGCTTTCTTT.

V usage is TRBV7-9 and J usage is TRBJ1-1, with D tentatively TRBD1 (6 bases). Trimming left V 1 base short and J 3 bases short, with 12 bases between. This CDR3 is built from 15 residues. Looked up from germline, CDR1 is SEHNR and CDR2 is FQNEAQ (reference sequence). CDR3 nucleotide sequence: TGTGCCAGCAGCTTAGGGGGGGCCGGGGACACTGAAGCTTTCTTT. Translation: CASSLGGAGDTEAFF.

V gene TRBV4-1 combines with J gene TRBJ2-7, with unresolved D. This CDR3 is 16 amino acids long. Per the germline V gene, CDR1 is MGHRA and CDR2 is YSYEKL. Trimming removed 4 bases from V and 2 bases from J, with 18 bases in between. For the CDR3, the DNA is TGCGCCAGCAGCCCCCGATTCGGACCTGAGCCCTACGAGCAGTACTTC. Translation gives CASSPRFGPEPYEQYF.